The text below deals with one T cell receptor beta chain. Its antigen is still unknown. CDR1 is MDHEN, CDR2 SYDVKM, per germline. This CDR3 has 15 amino acids. No DNA is recorded. The data were obtained in a study of synovial regulatory T cells in juvenile arthritis. Study results and limitations: Compared with other blood Treg cells, inflammation-associated Treg cells had reduced TCR diversity.

The protocol was immunoSEQ multiplex PCR, while the TCRdb copy is restricted to in-frame clones and leaves out a portion. This sample's table reports more than 7,500 clones. The chain has TRBV28 and TRBJ1-3. Source material: Treg cells from blood. Subset defined: remaining (HLA-DR-negative) circulating blood Treg cells. The origin of this receptor is a donor between 2 and 29 years old with juvenile idiopathic arthritis. CDR3 region: CASSFGDLSGNTIYF.